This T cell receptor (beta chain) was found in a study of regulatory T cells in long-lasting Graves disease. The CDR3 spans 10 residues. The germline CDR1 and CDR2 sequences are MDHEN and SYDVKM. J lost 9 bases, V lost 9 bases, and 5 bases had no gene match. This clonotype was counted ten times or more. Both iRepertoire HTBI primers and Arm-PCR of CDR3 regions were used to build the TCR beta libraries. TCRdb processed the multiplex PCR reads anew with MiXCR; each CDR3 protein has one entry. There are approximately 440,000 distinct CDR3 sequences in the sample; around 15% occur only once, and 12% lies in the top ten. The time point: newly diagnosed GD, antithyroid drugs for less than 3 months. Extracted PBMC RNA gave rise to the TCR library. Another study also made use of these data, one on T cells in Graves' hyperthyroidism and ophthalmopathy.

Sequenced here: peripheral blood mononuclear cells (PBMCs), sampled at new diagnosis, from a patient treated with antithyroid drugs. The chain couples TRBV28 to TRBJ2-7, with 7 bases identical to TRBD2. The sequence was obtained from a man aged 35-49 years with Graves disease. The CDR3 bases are TGTGCCAGTCGGGGAGGGGTGCAGTACTTC. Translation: CASRGGVQYF.